What follows describes a single T cell receptor (beta chain). The antigen is undetermined. Those who donated were healthy bone marrow donors. This sample was included in a study of cytomegalovirus exposure and HLA in healthy donors. Study results and limitations: The authors later found HLA-associated TCR beta chains more clonally expanded than equally common others. TCR beta chains numbering more than 150 were designated cytomegalovirus-associated. HLA alleles showed associations with 16,951 TCR beta sequences in a later analysis, at a 0.05 false discovery rate.

Germline V gives CDR1 LNHDA, CDR2 SQIVND (reference sequence). This CDR3 has 13 amino acids. V was trimmed by 5 bases and J by 6 bases, leaving 11 bases between them. It was with 60 Vbeta and 13 Jbeta primers that the PCR ran. The method was immunoSEQ multiplex PCR; TCRdb's version includes in-frame clones alone and lacks a portion of them. This sample has about 130,000 clones, with about 8.5% found just once. V gene TRBV19 combines with J gene TRBJ2-1, with D possibly TRBD2 on 7 matching bases. This clonotype was sampled from a man aged 40-50 years in good health and CMV-seronegative. The sample consisted of PBMCs. CDR3 in DNA: TGTGCCAGTAGTTCGGGGGGCCCCAATGAGCAGTTCTTC. Protein: CASSSGGPNEQFF.